This T cell receptor beta chain was captured in a study of T cell responses to AZD1222 COVID-19 vaccine. General study findings and limits: Only a handful of people who got AZD1222 tested seropositive at baseline. The study found Spike-specific TCR breadth and depth rose after two AZD1222 doses.

This CDR3 region has 11 residues. The V and J ends lost 8 bases and 5 bases respectively, with 13 bases between them. The germline CDR1 and CDR2 sequences are SQVTM and ANQGSEA. Profiling relied on immunoSEQ multiplex PCR, and the TCRdb table lists in-frame clones only, not all of them. Of 110,000 to 150,000 clones listed, about nine tenths were seen once; the top ten hold less than 2%. For this clone: Its antigen remains unknown.

The rearrangement links TRBV29-1 to TRBJ2-7, with TRBD2 as a possible D gene (6 bases). The source is an adult who received the AZD1222 COVID-19 vaccine. Sample: peripheral blood, taken 28 days after the second AZD1222 dose. DNA for the CDR3: TGCAGCCTTGCGGGGCTCAACGAGCAGTACTTC. This sequence encodes CSLAGLNEQYF.